Below, 27 T cell receptor beta chains from the same sample are listed, as sequenced in a study of T cells after yellow fever vaccination. Each CDR3 protein gets one entry after TCRdb re-called the 5' RACE reads with MiXCR. Here the sample spans 25,000 to 30,000 distinct CDR3 sequences, over 4.5% being singletons. The sequencing used CD8+ T cells sorted from PBMCs, collected 10 days after the yellow fever booster vaccination. Receptor source: a man aged 30 to 45 who received the YFV17D yellow fever vaccine.

Many counts were recorded for this clonotype. The V gene is TRBV27, the J gene TRBJ2-3, with D hard to call. The CDR3 is 15 amino acids. Between the trimmed V and J ends, which lost 6 bases and 0 bases, there was a span of 13 bases. Germline CDR1 MNHEY, CDR2 SMNVEV (reference sequence). CDR3 sequence: CASSTLPASTDTQYF. CDR3 nucleotides: TGTGCCAGCAGCACCTTACCCGCTAGCACAGATACGCAGTATTTT.

This clonotype has at least ten counts. The CDR3, as DNA: TGCGCCAGCAGCCAAGGACTAGCGGCCTACAATGAGCAGTTCTTC. Protein product: CASSQGLAAYNEQFF. The chain recombines TRBV4-3 with TRBJ2-1, with 9 bases fitting TRBD2. In germline, CDR1 is LGHNA, CDR2 YSLEER. This CDR3 has 15 amino acids. J lost 2 bases, V lost 1 base, and 0 bases had no gene match.

In its sample, this clonotype was seen many times. The chain is built from TRBV20-1 and TRBJ2-7; 7 bases fit TRBD2. Losses at the gene ends were 5 bases for V and 0 bases for J; bases not matched to a gene: 7. CDR1 and CDR2 from the germline V gene are DFQATT and SNEGSKA (reference sequence). This CDR3 has 14 residues. The CDR3 DNA reads as TGCAGTGCTTTGGAGTGGGAGGGCTCCTACGAGCAGTACTTC. Its protein is CSALEWEGSYEQYF.

This clonotype was seen many times. The V call is TRBV5-1, the J call TRBJ2-5; 10 positions agree with TRBD1. The CDR3 spans 14 residues. Germline V gene data show CDR1 as SGHRS and CDR2 as YFSETQ. The junction had 4 bases not matched to a gene; V was cut back by 4 bases and J by 4 bases. CDR3 sequence (DNA): TGCGCCAGCAGCCGCTGGACAGGGGGAGAGACCCAGTACTTC. Amino acids: CASSRWTGGETQYF. Based on the CDR3 plus reference TRBV5-1 and TRBJ2-5, the full variable domain is KAGVTQTPRYLIKTRGQQVTLSCSPISGHRSVSWYQQTPGQGLQFLFEYFSETQRNKGNFPGRFSGRQFSNSRSEMNVSTLELGDSALYLCASSRWTGGETQYFGPGTRLLVL.

This clonotype was recorded at least ten times. V and J are TRBV11-2 and TRBJ2-3; 9 bases are a match to TRBD1. This CDR3 has 17 residues. Germline CDR1 SGHAT, CDR2 FQNNGV. Losses at the gene ends were 0 bases for V and 1 base for J; bases not matched to a gene: 5. CDR3 loop: CASSLDTGTGRTDTQYF. As DNA, the CDR3 is TGTGCCAGCAGCTTAGATACCGGGACAGGGCGCACAGATACGCAGTATTTT.

Ten or more counts support this clonotype. This chain connects TRBV27 to TRBJ1-1, with D perhaps TRBD1 (5 bases). Germline V gene lookup returns CDR1 MNHEY and CDR2 SMNVEV (reference sequence). This CDR3 spans 11 amino acids. Between the trimmed V and J ends, which lost 5 bases and 11 bases, there was a span of 12 bases. DNA for the CDR3: TGTGCCAGCAGTCATGGGGGGTTCGCTTTCTTT. Translating it yields CASSHGGFAFF.

This clonotype was seen ten or more times. The gene calls are TRBV12-3 or TRBV12-4 and TRBJ2-2; no definite D call. This CDR3 has 14 amino acids. The germline V and J ends were trimmed by 6 bases and 0 bases, with 8 bases remaining between them. DNA of the CDR3: TGTGCCAGCAGCCCTAACGCGAACACCGGGGAGCTGTTTTTT. This encodes CASSPNANTGELFF.

Concerning this clonotype itself: A clone one base away is much larger, so this may be a read error. The rearrangement links TRBV4-3 to TRBJ2-7, with 14 bases lining up with TRBD2. J gave up 2 bases and V 1 base, and 10 bases lay outside the gene matches. This CDR3 contains 19 residues. CDR1 and CDR2 from the germline V gene are LGHNA and YSLEER. The CDR3 is CASSQGTGTSGGHTYEQYF. The CDR3 bases are TGCGCCAGCAGCCAAGGAACCGGGACTAGCGGGGGCCACACCTACGAGCAGTACTTC.

Ten or more counts support this clonotype. The chain links TRBV18 to TRBJ1-2; D call uncertain. Trimming removed 3 bases from V and 6 bases from J, with 11 bases in between. Germline V gene data show CDR1 as KGHSH and CDR2 as LQKENI. There are 13 residues in the CDR3. The CDR3 loop is CASSPPWSNGYTF. The CDR3 DNA reads as TGTGCCAGCTCACCCCCTTGGTCGAATGGCTACACCTTC.

This clonotype is labeled as medium-sized. The rearrangement links TRBV12-3 or TRBV12-4 to TRBJ2-1; possible D gene TRBD1, 6 bases. The V and J ends lost 5 bases and 4 bases respectively, with 12 bases between them. This CDR3 comprises 14 residues. The CDR3 is CASSIRTEYNEQFF. The DNA for the CDR3 is TGTGCCAGCAGTATAAGGACAGAATACAATGAGCAGTTCTTC.

Many counts were recorded for this clonotype. This chain uses TRBV24-1 with TRBJ1-4, with TRBD1 matching 7 bases. With V trimmed by 2 bases and J by 7 bases, 6 bases remained unmatched. Germline V gene data show CDR1 as KGHDR and CDR2 as SFDVKD. The CDR3 is 15 residues long. CDR3 nucleotide sequence: TGTGCCACCAGTGATTATGACAGGGCGAGTGAAAAACTGTTTTTT. Translating gives CATSDYDRASEKLFF.

At least ten counts were recorded for this clonotype. This sequence joins TRBV7-2 and TRBJ2-7; D is perhaps TRBD2 (5 bases). Germline V gene lookup returns CDR1 SGHTA and CDR2 FQGNSA. V dropped 3 bases and J dropped 3 bases, with 12 bases sitting between them. This CDR3 is 14 amino acids long. CDR3 sequence reads: CASSFGSGNYEQYF. The CDR3 DNA reads TGTGCCAGCAGCTTTGGGAGCGGAAACTACGAGCAGTACTTC.

This clonotype has a count of ten or more. The rearrangement uses TRBV11-3 and TRBJ2-3; 14 bases are a match to TRBD2. This CDR3 is 16 amino acids long. Looked up from germline, CDR1 is SGHNT and CDR2 is YENEEA. V lost 2 bases, J lost 4 bases, and 2 bases stayed unmatched. The CDR3 DNA reads as TGTGCCAGCAGCTTAAGGACTAGCGGGAGGTCAGATACGCAGTATTTT. Translation gives CASSLRTSGRSDTQYF. Supplemented by reference TRBV11-3 and TRBJ2-3, the full variable domain reads EAGVVQSPRYKIIEKKQPVAFWCNPISGHNTLYWYLQNLGQGPELLIRYENEEAVDDSQLPKDRFSAERLKGVDSTLKIQPAELGDSAVYLCASSLRTSGRSDTQYFGPGTRLTVL.

This clonotype was recorded at least ten times. V gene TRBV6-1 combines with J gene TRBJ2-7; D unclear. The CDR3 runs 14 residues. V lost 7 bases, J lost 2 bases, and 15 bases lay in between. The germline V gene has CDR1 MNHNS and CDR2 SASEGT. The CDR3 DNA sequence: TGTGCCAGCATTGATACGCTAGGCCCCTACGAGCAGTACTTC. Translation: CASIDTLGPYEQYF.

This clonotype was recorded many times. The V call is TRBV29-1, the J call TRBJ2-7; D possibly corresponds to TRBD2 (5 bases). The V gene lost 7 bases and the J gene lost 6 bases, with 13 bases spanning the gap. CDR3 length equals 11 residues. In germline, CDR1 is SQVTM, CDR2 ANQGSEA. CDR3 bases: TGCAGCGCCCGAGCGGCTAGCGAGCAGTACTTC. This codes for CSARAASEQYF.

In its sample, this clonotype was seen many times. V is TRBV20-1 and J is TRBJ2-2; D remains unclear. Trimming stripped 4 bases from V and 6 bases from J, with 15 bases between. Germline V gives CDR1 DFQATT, CDR2 SNEGSKA (reference sequence). This CDR3 spans 14 amino acids. CDR3 sequence reads: CSATTLKTAGELFF. In nucleotides, the CDR3 is TGCAGTGCTACCACCCTCAAGACGGCCGGGGAGCTGTTTTTT.

The sample holds many counts of this clonotype. The V and J genes are TRBV5-5 and TRBJ2-5; 14 bases are shared with TRBD2. In germline, CDR1 is SGHKS, CDR2 YYEKEE (reference sequence). The CDR3 totals 17 residues. V lost 3 bases, J lost 2 bases, and 6 bases stayed unmatched. CDR3 loop: CASSWGLAGVIQETQYF. The CDR3 DNA follows: TGTGCCAGCAGCTGGGGACTAGCGGGAGTGATACAAGAGACCCAGTACTTC.

This clonotype was counted many times. The J gene is TRBJ2-3, the V gene TRBV7-3; 12 positions agree with TRBD2. CDR1 and CDR2 from the germline V gene are SGHTA and FQGTGA. After removal of 7 bases from V and 8 bases from J, the junction contained 1 base not matched to a gene. This CDR3 has 12 amino acids. The CDR3: CASTSGRGTQYF. DNA of the CDR3: TGTGCCAGCACTAGCGGGAGGGGTACGCAGTATTTT.

At least ten counts were recorded for this clonotype. The V and J genes are TRBV12-3 or TRBV12-4 and TRBJ2-2; 9 positions agree with TRBD1. Losses at the gene ends were 6 bases for V and 2 bases for J; bases not matched to a gene: 7. The CDR3 is made up of 16 amino acids. The CDR3 sequence: CASSTPGQGNTGELFF. Here the CDR3 DNA reads TGTGCCAGCAGCACCCCGGGACAGGGTAACACCGGGGAGCTGTTTTTT.

Ten or more counts support this clonotype. The chain joins TRBV9 to TRBJ2-7, with TRBD2 identical over 9 bases. This CDR3 is 14 amino acids long. V gave up 4 bases and J gave up 5 bases; unmatched junction bases: 7. Germline V gives CDR1 SGDLS, CDR2 YYNGEE. The CDR3 region is CASSPPSGNDEQYF. CDR3 in DNA: TGTGCCAGCAGCCCCCCTAGCGGGAACGACGAGCAGTACTTC.

This clonotype was recorded at least ten times. This rearrangement joins TRBV28 to TRBJ2-7, with D possibly being TRBD1 (6 bases). The CDR3 length is 14 residues. The ends were cut back, 6 bases at V and 4 bases at J, with 16 bases in the middle. Germline CDR1 and CDR2: MDHEN and SYDVKM. The DNA for the CDR3 is TGTGCCAGCAGATTAACGGGACACGGGTACGAGCAGTACTTC. Encoded protein: CASRLTGHGYEQYF.

This clonotype was seen a few times. The J gene is TRBJ2-3, the V gene TRBV23-1, with D perhaps assigned TRBD1 or TRBD2 (6 bases each). TRBV23-1 is labeled an ORF, and its function is uncertain. There are 17 residues in the CDR3. With 0 bases removed from V and 0 bases from J, the gap between germline ends came to 13 bases. The chain's CDR3 is CASSQSPPGASTDTQYF. CDR3 DNA: TGCGCCAGCAGTCAATCCCCTCCGGGGGCTAGCACAGATACGCAGTATTTT.

The sample holds many counts of this clonotype. The rearrangement links TRBV30 to TRBJ2-5; D unclear. The germline V gene has CDR1 GTSNPN and CDR2 SVGIG (reference sequence). The V end lost 2 bases, the J end lost 5 bases, and 15 bases lay between the germline ends. The CDR3 covers 14 residues. CDR3 nucleotides: TGTGCCTGGAGTATTACCGGGCCCAGGGAGACCCAGTACTTC. It encodes CAWSITGPRETQYF.

This clonotype was recorded many times. The CDR3 nucleotides are TGCGCCAGCAGCTTGGGGCCAGGGGGTATGAACACTGAAGCTTTCTTT. The encoded protein is CASSLGPGGMNTEAFF. V gene TRBV5-1 combines with J gene TRBJ1-1, with 7 bases that match TRBD1. Germline V gene lookup returns CDR1 SGHRS and CDR2 YFSETQ. This CDR3 spans 16 amino acids. V was clipped by 0 bases and J by 0 bases; unmatched bases: 5.

This clonotype was counted many times. This rearrangement joins TRBV9 to TRBJ2-7; D possibly matches TRBD1 or TRBD2 (5 bases each). Germline lookup yields CDR1 SGDLS and CDR2 YYNGEE. The CDR3 length is 15 residues. The ends were cut back, 0 bases at V and 5 bases at J, with 15 bases in the middle. CDR3 sequence (DNA): TGTGCCAGCAGCGTAGGTGAGGGGCCCCCCGACGAGCAGTACTTC. Protein sequence: CASSVGEGPPDEQYF.

This clonotype has at least ten counts. J is TRBJ2-3 and V is TRBV9; D assignment may be TRBD1 or TRBD2 (5 bases each). The germline gives CDR1 SGDLS, CDR2 YYNGEE. Between the trimmed V and J ends, which lost 5 bases and 2 bases, there was a span of 6 bases. The CDR3 extends over 12 amino acids. CDR3 sequence (DNA): TGTGCCAGCAGAGGGACCACAGATACGCAGTATTTT. It codes for CASRGTTDTQYF.

This clonotype has at least ten counts. V is TRBV20-1 and J is TRBJ1-1; D not resolved. Germline CDR1 and CDR2: DFQATT and SNEGSKA (reference sequence). This CDR3 comprises 13 residues. Trimming removed 3 bases from V and 0 bases from J, with 8 bases in between. The CDR3 DNA sequence: TGCAGTGCTAGGAAACGGTTGAACACTGAAGCTTTCTTT. This gives the protein CSARKRLNTEAFF.